Sequencing of this TCR beta chain was carried out in a study of cytomegalovirus exposure and HLA in healthy donors. The PCR used 60 Vbeta and 13 Jbeta primers. Original data processing: Roughly 9.9 million shared chains were among the 65 million to 85 million unique TCR beta chains that a later analysis counted. The repertoire was sequenced with immunoSEQ multiplex PCR; TCRdb's copy has only in-frame clones and lacks some. The DNA gave D and trimming, while V, J and clone size come from that table. The profile shows over 150,000 clones, 70% to 75% of them singletons. The germline gives CDR1 MNHEY, CDR2 SMNVEV (reference sequence). V lost 4 bases to trimming and J lost 0 bases, with 7 bases between them. The CDR3 is 13 amino acids. Remarks on this clone: The antigen is undetermined. The identical CDR3 is also encoded by other nucleotide sequences in the sample.

Whole-study results and caveats: Indistinguishable V segments such as TRBV6-2 and TRBV6-3 were excluded. The listing of 150 to 200 TCR beta chains classed them as cytomegalovirus-associated.

The receptor comes from a woman in her thirties in good health and CMV-seropositive. Specimen: PBMCs. This chain joins TRBV27 and TRBJ2-7; a weak D match, TRBD1 (5 bases). The CDR3 DNA sequence: TGTGCCAGCAGTTCAGGGTCCTCCTACGAGCAGTACTTC. This gives the protein CASSSGSSYEQYF.